Following are 32 T cell receptor beta chains from one sample sequenced in a study of beta chain features in type 1 diabetes. Sequenced material consisted of expressed TCRB transcripts (all of the isolated RNA was reverse transcribed). Clones were read by immunoSEQ multiplex PCR, and TCRdb kept only the in-frame ones, dropping some. The sample has 150,000 or so clones, about 9.1% seen once; the top ten hold about 0.6%. What was sequenced was central memory CD4+ T cells from blood. The source of these receptors is a woman aged 35 to 49 in good health.

V and J are TRBV6-4 and TRBJ2-6; 10 positions agree with TRBD1. This CDR3 spans 18 amino acids. The V gene's germline CDR1 is MRHNA and CDR2 SNTAGT. V trimming: 4 bases; J trimming: 2 bases; junction bases outside the gene matches: 8. The CDR3 region has the DNA TGTGCCAGCAGTGCCCACGGGACAGGGGCCCCTGGGGCCAACGTCCTGACTTTC. It translates to CASSAHGTGAPGANVLTF.

This clone came up many times. V and J are TRBV6-5 and TRBJ2-1; D remains ambiguous. The germline CDR1 and CDR2 sequences are MNHEY and SVGAGI. Trimming took 8 bases from V and 7 from J, leaving 12 bases between them. The CDR3 contains 12 residues. The CDR3 sequence is CASGDKRNEQFF. In DNA form, the CDR3 reads TGTGCCAGCGGAGATAAGCGAAATGAGCAGTTCTTC.

V gene TRBV18 combines with J gene TRBJ2-7; possibly TRBD1 for D (5 bases). The CDR3 runs 14 residues. The V gene's germline CDR1 is KGHSH and CDR2 LQKENI. The V gene lost 1 base and the J gene lost 4 bases, with 11 bases spanning the gap. CDR3 amino acids: CASSPRQGRYEQYF. DNA of the CDR3: TGTGCCAGCTCACCACGGCAGGGTAGGTACGAGCAGTACTTC. Full variable domain (outside the CDR3, taken from reference TRBV18 and TRBJ2-7): NAGVMQNPRHLVRRRGQEARLRCSPMKGHSHVYWYRQLPEEGLKFMVYLQKENIIDESGMPKERFSAEFPKEGPSILRIQQVVRGDSAAYFCASSPRQGRYEQYFGPGTRLTVT.

This clone was counted only a few times. The chain uses TRBV5-7 and TRBJ1-4, with TRBD1 identical over 8 bases. TRBV5-7 carries the ORF label, with uncertain function. The CDR3 is 14 amino acids. V was pared by 4 bases and J by 3 bases, with 2 bases of the junction left unmatched. For the CDR3, the DNA is TGTGCCAGCAGCCAGGGGGCTTCTAATGAAAAACTGTTTTTT. It encodes CASSQGASNEKLFF.

This clone was seen more than once but under ten times. The gene calls are TRBV5-1 and TRBJ1-1, with 12 bases matching TRBD1. The CDR3 is 16 residues long. Trimming cost V 4 bases and J 5 bases; bases outside gene matches: 9. Per the germline V gene, CDR1 is SGHRS and CDR2 is YFSETQ. CDR3 sequence: CASSKGTGGSETEAFF. CDR3 in DNA: TGCGCCAGCAGCAAAGGGACAGGGGGCTCGGAGACTGAAGCTTTCTTT.

This clone was picked up a small number of times. J is TRBJ1-1 and V is TRBV4-1; D may be TRBD1 (6 bases). V was trimmed by 0 bases and J by 5 bases, leaving 22 bases between them. Germline V gene lookup returns CDR1 MGHRA and CDR2 YSYEKL. The CDR3 has 18 residues. DNA for the CDR3: TGCGCCAGCAGCCAAGATCCCTTCGGACGGGGGGCCTGGACTGAAGCTTTCTTT. Translated, it gives CASSQDPFGRGAWTEAFF.

This clone was counted only a few times. The CDR3: CASSLTGASIYNEQFF. The CDR3 nucleotides read TGTGCCAGCAGCCTAACAGGGGCCTCAATCTACAATGAGCAGTTCTTC. This chain links TRBV2 with TRBJ2-1; 7 positions match TRBD1. Per the germline V gene, CDR1 is SNHLY and CDR2 is FYNNEI. The V and J ends lost 6 bases and 3 bases, in that order; junction bases with no gene match: 11. The CDR3 runs to 16 residues. Full variable domain (remainder filled in from reference TRBV2 and TRBJ2-1): EPEVTQTPSHQVTQMGQEVILRCVPISNHLYFYWYRQILGQKVEFLVSFYNNEISEKSEIFDDQFSVERPDGSNFTLKIRSTKLEDSAMYFCASSLTGASIYNEQFFGPGTRLTVL.

This clone was detected only once. The CDR3 loop is CASSQETSGGAFEQYF. Written as DNA, the CDR3 is TGTGCCAGCAGCCAAGAGACTAGCGGGGGGGCATTCGAGCAGTACTTC. The genes are TRBV4-2 and TRBJ2-5; TRBD2 matches at 14 bases. The better agreement between TRBJ2-7 and the DNA end casts doubt on the J call. Germline V gene lookup returns CDR1 LGHNA and CDR2 YNFKEQ. The CDR3 sequence is 16 residues long.

This chain connects TRBV9 to TRBJ2-5; 9 bases line up with TRBD1. The germline CDR1 and CDR2 sequences are SGDLS and YYNGEE. Trimming took 0 bases from V and 5 from J; bases not matched to a gene: 5. The length of the CDR3 is 15 residues. The CDR3 DNA reads TGTGCCAGCAGCGTAGCCGGACAGGGGCTGGAGACCCAGTACTTC. Translated: CASSVAGQGLETQYF.

This clone was observed a few times. The chain uses TRBV4-1 and TRBJ1-4; TRBD1 might be the D (5 bases). Germline loops: CDR1 MGHRA, CDR2 YSYEKL. CDR3 length: 14 amino acids. V dropped 2 bases and J dropped 5 bases, with 9 bases sitting between them. Here the CDR3 DNA reads TGCGCCAGCAGCCAATCAGGGTTAAATGAAAAACTGTTTTTT. It encodes CASSQSGLNEKLFF.

The chain combines TRBV19 with TRBJ2-1; 10 bases align to TRBD1. J was trimmed by 6 bases and V by 6 bases; bases with no gene match: 17. From germline, CDR1 is LNHDA and CDR2 SQIVND (reference sequence). The CDR3 spans 18 residues. The CDR3 is CASRVRDRGILERNEQFF. The CDR3 DNA sequence: TGTGCCAGTAGGGTTCGGGACAGGGGCATCCTGGAGCGCAATGAGCAGTTCTTC.

This clone was counted a few times. V gene TRBV2 combines with J gene TRBJ2-3; TRBD2 agrees at 9 bases. Trimming removed 7 bases from V and 4 bases from J; junction bases left unmatched: 3. The CDR3 runs to 13 residues. Germline-derived CDR1 and CDR2 are SNHLY and FYNNEI. This CDR3 reads CASNERGADTQYF. Written as DNA, the CDR3 is TGTGCCAGCAACGAGCGGGGGGCAGATACGCAGTATTTT.

CDR3 region: CASSDRGGFNNEQFF. The DNA of the CDR3 is TGTGCCAGCAGTGATAGGGGGGGCTTCAACAATGAGCAGTTCTTC. This chain links TRBV6-1 with TRBJ2-1, with TRBD2 as a possible D gene (7 bases). Trimming stripped 3 bases from V and 5 bases from J, with 14 bases between. CDR3 length: 15 residues. Germline V gene data show CDR1 as MNHNS and CDR2 as SASEGT.

This clone was counted a few times. The rearrangement links TRBV19 to TRBJ1-1; perhaps TRBD1 as D (5 bases). This CDR3 contains 12 residues. CDR1 is LNHDA, CDR2 SQIVND, per germline (reference sequence). Trimming stripped 3 bases from V and 5 bases from J, with 7 bases between. The DNA for the CDR3 is TGTGCCAGTAGTATGGGGCCGACTGAAGCTTTCTTT. Protein sequence: CASSMGPTEAFF.

This clone was picked up a small number of times. CDR3 sequence: CASSTSDETQYF. The CDR3 nucleotides are TGTGCCAGCAGCACTAGTGATGAGACCCAGTACTTC. The chain links TRBV2 to TRBJ2-5; possible D gene TRBD2, 5 bases. This CDR3 is built from 12 residues. Trimming took off 6 bases at V and 5 bases at J, with 10 bases between the two ends. Germline assignment: CDR1 SNHLY and CDR2 FYNNEI. The full variable domain, its missing parts supplied by reference TRBV2 and TRBJ2-5, is EPEVTQTPSHQVTQMGQEVILRCVPISNHLYFYWYRQILGQKVEFLVSFYNNEISEKSEIFDDQFSVERPDGSNFTLKIRSTKLEDSAMYFCASSTSDETQYFGPGTRLLVL.

The gene calls are TRBV18 and TRBJ2-3; weak D call: TRBD1 (5 bases). Trimming removed 4 bases at V and 1 base at J, with 15 bases between. Germline loops: CDR1 KGHSH, CDR2 LQKENI. This CDR3 spans 16 amino acids. The CDR3 loop reads CASSQGIDTGTDTQYF. The CDR3 bases are TGTGCCAGCTCACAGGGGATCGATACGGGCACAGATACGCAGTATTTT.

This clone came up a few times. The V and J genes are TRBV5-1 and TRBJ2-7; 7 positions agree with TRBD1. V trimming: 3 bases; J trimming: 2 bases; junction bases outside the gene matches: 8. This CDR3 contains 15 residues. Per the germline V gene, CDR1 is SGHRS and CDR2 is YFSETQ. In DNA, the CDR3 is TGCGCCAGCAGCTGGACGGGACAGACTACCTACGAGCAGTACTTC. This translates into CASSWTGQTTYEQYF.

This clone was seen only a few times. This chain joins TRBV2 and TRBJ2-1; 8 positions agree with TRBD2. The ends lost 10 bases at V and 0 bases at J; junction bases unmatched: 14. The germline CDR1 and CDR2 sequences are SNHLY and FYNNEI. The length of the CDR3 is 17 residues. This chain's CDR3 is CATQRGRYESSYNEQFF. The CDR3 nucleotides are TGTGCCACCCAGCGGGGGCGTTACGAAAGCTCCTACAATGAGCAGTTCTTC.

This chain links TRBV5-1 with TRBJ2-5; 7 bases align to TRBD2. Trimming cost V 0 bases and J 5 bases; bases outside gene matches: 7. Germline V gives CDR1 SGHRS, CDR2 YFSETQ. CDR3 length equals 15 residues. In DNA, the CDR3 is TGCGCCAGCAGCTTGGAGACGGGGGAGGGGGAGACCCAGTACTTC. Translation: CASSLETGEGETQYF.

This clone has more than one count but fewer than ten. The rearrangement links TRBV27 to TRBJ2-7; TRBD1 might be the D (5 bases). CDR3 size: 12 residues. CDR1 and CDR2 (germline): MNHEY, SMNVEV (reference sequence). V was clipped by 7 bases and J by 0 bases, with 7 bases between them. The CDR3 is CASTDNSYEQYF. In DNA, the CDR3 is TGTGCCAGCACGGACAACTCCTACGAGCAGTACTTC.

The V and J genes are TRBV6-1 and TRBJ1-5; D might be TRBD1 (5 bases). The germline V gene encodes CDR1 MNHNS and CDR2 SASEGT. CDR3 size: 15 residues. V lost 7 bases to trimming and J lost 6 bases, with 19 bases between them. CDR3 sequence (DNA): TGTGCCAGCACCAAAAGGCTTGACGGGGGTCAGCCCCAGCATTTT. Residues: CASTKRLDGGQPQHF.

This clone was observed a few times. The V call is TRBV19, the J call TRBJ1-1, with TRBD1 identical over 8 bases. With 3 bases clipped from V and 4 bases from J, the junction kept 7 bases outside the gene matches. There are 15 residues in the CDR3. Germline V gene lookup returns CDR1 LNHDA and CDR2 SQIVND (reference sequence). CDR3 sequence: CASSIGLTGGTEAFF. The CDR3 DNA is TGTGCCAGTAGTATTGGGTTAACAGGGGGCACTGAAGCTTTCTTT.

The V gene is TRBV29-1, the J gene TRBJ1-2, with a tentative D call TRBD1 (5 bases). Deletions cut 1 base from V and 7 bases from J, with 16 bases between. The CDR3 is made up of 14 amino acids. Germline CDR1 SQVTM, CDR2 ANQGSEA. The CDR3 sequence: CSVEVFAGGGGYTF. DNA for the CDR3: TGCAGCGTTGAAGTCTTTGCGGGGGGGGGTGGCTACACCTTC.

This chain connects TRBV6-1 to TRBJ2-6, with 9 nucleotides matching TRBD1. CDR1 MNHNS and CDR2 SASEGT come from the germline V gene. Trimming took 8 bases from V and 0 from J; bases not matched to a gene: 2. The CDR3 runs to 15 residues. CDR3 sequence (DNA): TGTGCCAGCGGGACAGGGAACTCTGGGGCCAACGTCCTGACTTTC. It is translated as CASGTGNSGANVLTF.

There are many counts of this clone. V is TRBV2 and J is TRBJ2-5; TRBD2 matches 10 bases. Germline V gives CDR1 SNHLY, CDR2 FYNNEI. Unmatched junction bases numbered 5, after V lost 3 bases and J lost 4 bases. The CDR3 has 15 residues. This CDR3 is CASSERSGGRETQYF. In DNA, the CDR3 is TGTGCCAGCAGTGAGCGTAGCGGGGGGCGAGAGACCCAGTACTTC.

This chain connects TRBV6-1 to TRBJ2-2; D not resolved. The ends were cut back, 8 bases at V and 6 bases at J, with 10 bases in the middle. The CDR3 has 12 amino acids. Looked up from germline, CDR1 is MNHNS and CDR2 is SASEGT. CDR3: CASQTPPGELFF. The DNA for the CDR3 is TGTGCCAGCCAGACACCCCCCGGGGAGCTGTTTTTT.

The chain uses TRBV2 and TRBJ1-5, with 7 nucleotides matching TRBD1. The CDR3 sequence is 13 residues long. The germline V gene encodes CDR1 SNHLY and CDR2 FYNNEI. The junction had 3 bases not matched to a gene; V was cut back by 6 bases and J by 4 bases. Here the CDR3 DNA reads TGTGCCAGCAGGGGACAGATAAATCAGCCCCAGCATTTT. It codes for CASRGQINQPQHF.

This clone was observed a few times. V usage is TRBV5-1 and J usage is TRBJ2-7; no firm D call. Germline V lookup: CDR1 SGHRS, CDR2 YFSETQ. V lost 3 bases to trimming and J lost 2 bases, with 9 bases between them. This CDR3 spans 13 amino acids. The CDR3 loop reads CASSSERPYEQYF. The CDR3 coding sequence is TGCGCCAGCAGCTCGGAGCGTCCCTACGAGCAGTACTTC.

This clone was seen a few times. Here the CDR3 reads CASSFNSQNIQYF. The CDR3 bases are TGTGCCAGCAGTTTTAACAGCCAAAACATTCAGTACTTC. The chain couples TRBV27 to TRBJ2-4; D unresolved. The CDR3 has 13 residues. Germline assignment: CDR1 MNHEY and CDR2 SMNVEV (reference sequence). Deletions cut 3 bases from V and 5 bases from J, with 8 bases between.

This clone was seen more than once but under ten times. The rearrangement uses TRBV10-3 and TRBJ2-3; the D gene is possibly TRBD1 (6 bases). The V and J ends lost 10 bases and 5 bases respectively, with 25 bases between them. This CDR3 is 16 amino acids long. CDR1 and CDR2 (germline): ENHRY, SYGVKD. CDR3 sequence reads: CATSGGFGGQRDTQYF. The CDR3 bases are TGTGCCACCTCCGGCGGGTTTGGCGGACAGAGAGATACGCAGTATTTT.

J is TRBJ1-1 and V is TRBV11-2; D unclear. V was clipped by 5 bases and J by 9 bases, with 13 bases between them. CDR1 is SGHAT and CDR2 is FQNNGV in the germline V gene. This CDR3 region has 12 residues. The CDR3: CASSPLVLKAFF. The DNA of the CDR3 is TGTGCCAGCAGCCCTCTAGTGCTTAAAGCTTTCTTT. Variable domain in full (rest from reference TRBV11-2 and TRBJ1-1): EAGVAQSPRYKIIEKRQSVAFWCNPISGHATLYWYQQILGQGPKLLIQFQNNGVVDDSQLPKDRFSAERLKGVDSTLKIQPAKLEDSAVYLCASSPLVLKAFFGQGTRLTVV.

The V call is TRBV4-3, the J call TRBJ2-1, with 8 bases aligning to TRBD2. This CDR3 spans 16 amino acids. Unmatched junction bases numbered 8, after V lost 1 base and J lost 6 bases. CDR1 and CDR2 from the germline V gene are LGHNA and YSLEER. The CDR3 loop reads CASSQGSGLASNEQFF. The CDR3 coding sequence is TGCGCCAGCAGCCAAGGTTCCGGACTAGCAAGCAATGAGCAGTTCTTC.